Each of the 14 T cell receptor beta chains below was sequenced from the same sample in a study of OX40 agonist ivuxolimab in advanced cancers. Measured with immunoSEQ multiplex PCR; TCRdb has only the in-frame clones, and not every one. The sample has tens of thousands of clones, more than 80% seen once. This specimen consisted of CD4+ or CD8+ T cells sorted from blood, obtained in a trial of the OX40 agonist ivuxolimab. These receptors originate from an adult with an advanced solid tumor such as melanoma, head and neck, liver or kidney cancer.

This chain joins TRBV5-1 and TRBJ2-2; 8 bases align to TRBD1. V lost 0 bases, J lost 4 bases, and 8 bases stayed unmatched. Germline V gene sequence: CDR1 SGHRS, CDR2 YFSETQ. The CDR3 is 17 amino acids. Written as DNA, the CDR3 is TGCGCCAGCAGCTTGGGCGGACAGGGCAGGTTCACCGGGGAGCTGTTTTTT. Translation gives CASSLGGQGRFTGELFF.

The CDR3 nucleotides are TGTGCCACCGGTGGACAGGCCTATGGCTACACCTTC. Its translation is CATGGQAYGYTF. The chain recombines TRBV5-6 with TRBJ1-2, with 7 bases lining up with TRBD1. CDR1 is SGHDT and CDR2 is YYEEEE in the germline V gene. This CDR3 has 12 amino acids. The V gene end was trimmed by 9 bases and the J gene end by 4 bases; junction bases not matched to a gene: 6.

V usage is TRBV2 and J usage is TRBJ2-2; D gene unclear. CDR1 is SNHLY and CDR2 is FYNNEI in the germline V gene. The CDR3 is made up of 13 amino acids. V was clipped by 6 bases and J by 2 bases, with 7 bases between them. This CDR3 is CASRIDNTGELFF. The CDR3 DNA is TGTGCCAGCAGGATCGACAACACCGGGGAGCTGTTTTTT.

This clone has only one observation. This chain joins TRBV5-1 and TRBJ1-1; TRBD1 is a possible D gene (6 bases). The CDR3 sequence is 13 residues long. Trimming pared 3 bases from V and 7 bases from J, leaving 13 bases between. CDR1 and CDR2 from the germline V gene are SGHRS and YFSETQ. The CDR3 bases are TGCGCCAGCAGCTCCTTGGGACAATTTGAAGCTTTCTTT. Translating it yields CASSSLGQFEAFF. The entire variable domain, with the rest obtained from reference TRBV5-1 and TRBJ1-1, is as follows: KAGVTQTPRYLIKTRGQQVTLSCSPISGHRSVSWYQQTPGQGLQFLFEYFSETQRNKGNFPGRFSGRQFSNSRSEMNVSTLELGDSALYLCASSSLGQFEAFFGQGTRLTVV.

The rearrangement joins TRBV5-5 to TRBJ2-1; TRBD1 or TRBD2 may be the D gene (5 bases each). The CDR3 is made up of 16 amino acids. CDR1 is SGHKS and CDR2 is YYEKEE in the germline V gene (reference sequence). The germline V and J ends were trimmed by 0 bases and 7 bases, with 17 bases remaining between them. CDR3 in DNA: TGTGCCAGCAGCTTGGAGGAACACGGGACGTGGAATGAGCAGTTCTTC. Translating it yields CASSLEEHGTWNEQFF.

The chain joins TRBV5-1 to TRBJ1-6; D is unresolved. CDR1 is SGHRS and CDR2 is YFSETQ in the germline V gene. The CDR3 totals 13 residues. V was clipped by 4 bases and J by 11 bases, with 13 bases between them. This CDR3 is CASSPFGRTPLHF. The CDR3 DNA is TGCGCCAGCAGCCCCTTCGGTAGGACACCCCTCCACTTT. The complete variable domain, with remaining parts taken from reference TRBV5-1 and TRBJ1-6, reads KAGVTQTPRYLIKTRGQQVTLSCSPISGHRSVSWYQQTPGQGLQFLFEYFSETQRNKGNFPGRFSGRQFSNSRSEMNVSTLELGDSALYLCASSPFGRTPLHFGNGTRLTVT.

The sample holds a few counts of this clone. CDR3 region: CASSDRTGRQGNIQYF. The CDR3 nucleotides are TGCGCCAGCAGTGATAGGACAGGCCGACAAGGGAACATTCAGTACTTC. This chain links TRBV10-2 with TRBJ2-4; 7 nucleotides line up with TRBD1. CDR3 size: 16 residues. With V trimmed by 3 bases and J by 7 bases, 12 bases remained unmatched. Looked up from germline, CDR1 is WSHSY and CDR2 is SAAADI.

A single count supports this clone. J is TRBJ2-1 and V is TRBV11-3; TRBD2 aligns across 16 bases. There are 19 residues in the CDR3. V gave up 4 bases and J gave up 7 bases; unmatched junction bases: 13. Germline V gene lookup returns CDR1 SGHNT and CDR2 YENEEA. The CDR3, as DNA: TGTGCCAGCAGCTCTCCGCTACCGGGACTAGCGGGGGGGCCTAATGAGCAGTTCTTC. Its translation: CASSSPLPGLAGGPNEQFF.

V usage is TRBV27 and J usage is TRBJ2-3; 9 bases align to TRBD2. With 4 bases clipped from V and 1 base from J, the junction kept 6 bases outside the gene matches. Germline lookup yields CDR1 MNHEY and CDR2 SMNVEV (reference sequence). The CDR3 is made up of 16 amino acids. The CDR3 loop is CASSSLSGGRTDTQYF. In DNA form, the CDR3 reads TGTGCCAGCAGTTCCCTTAGCGGGGGACGCACAGATACGCAGTATTTT.

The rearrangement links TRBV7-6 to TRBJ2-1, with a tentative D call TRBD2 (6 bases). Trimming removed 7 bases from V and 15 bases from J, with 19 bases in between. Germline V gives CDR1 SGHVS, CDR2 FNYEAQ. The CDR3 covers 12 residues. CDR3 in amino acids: CASTLGGPVMFF. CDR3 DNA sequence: TGTGCCAGCACCTTGGGGGGTCCCGTGATGTTCTTC.

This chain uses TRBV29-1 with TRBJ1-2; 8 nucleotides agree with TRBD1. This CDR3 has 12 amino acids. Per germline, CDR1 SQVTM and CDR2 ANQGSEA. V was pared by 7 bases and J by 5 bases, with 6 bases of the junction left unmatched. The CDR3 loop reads CSGGQDEYGYTF. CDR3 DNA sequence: TGCAGCGGGGGACAGGACGAATATGGCTACACCTTC.

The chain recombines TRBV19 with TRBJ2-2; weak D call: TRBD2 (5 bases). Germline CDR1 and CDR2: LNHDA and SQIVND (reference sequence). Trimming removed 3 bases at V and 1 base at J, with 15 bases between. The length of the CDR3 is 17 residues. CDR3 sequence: CASSMEYIAGNTGELFF. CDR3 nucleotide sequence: TGTGCCAGTAGTATGGAATATATCGCGGGGAACACCGGGGAGCTGTTTTTT.

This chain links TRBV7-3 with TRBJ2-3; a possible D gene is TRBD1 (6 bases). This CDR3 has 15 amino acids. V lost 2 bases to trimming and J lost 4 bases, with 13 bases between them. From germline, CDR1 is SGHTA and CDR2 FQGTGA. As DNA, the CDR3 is TGTGCCAGCAGCTTAGCCCCGGCAGGGGCAGATACGCAGTATTTT. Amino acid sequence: CASSLAPAGADTQYF.

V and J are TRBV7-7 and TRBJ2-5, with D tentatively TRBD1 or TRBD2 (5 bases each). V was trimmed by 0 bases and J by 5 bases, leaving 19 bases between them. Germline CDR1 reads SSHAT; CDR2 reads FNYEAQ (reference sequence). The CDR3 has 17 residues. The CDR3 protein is CASSLASGPVRGETQYF. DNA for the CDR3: TGTGCCAGCAGCTTAGCTTCAGGGCCCGTCCGAGGGGAGACCCAGTACTTC.